A selection of T cell receptor beta chains follows, all from one sample in a study of shared clonotypes between healthy human individuals. Profiled with immunoSEQ multiplex PCR; TCRdb holds only in-frame clones, not every one. The sample has about 2.4 million clones, 93% seen once; the top ten hold 0.36%. The material sequenced was naive CD4+ T cells from PBMCs. The receptors were sampled from a man aged 18-30 years in good health. Some clones in this sample may be carry-over from other donors' samples. The CDR3 runs from the conserved cysteine through the conserved F or W. The D gene is left open where the match is weak. The size field is filled for only some rows; it gives once, few, many or a size class.

CDR3 protein: CASRVSGTRDAETQYF; D gene: TRBD2; J gene: TRBJ2-5; V gene: TRBV5-4; clone size: NA
CDR3 protein: CASRPGGGFSTGELFF; D gene: NA; J gene: TRBJ2-2; V gene: TRBV7-9; clone size: NA
CDR3 protein: CASSEIGVRLSYEQYF; D gene: NA; J gene: TRBJ2-7; V gene: TRBV2; clone size: NA
CDR3 protein: CASSPDGTGYGNQPQHF; D gene: TRBD1; J gene: TRBJ1-5; V gene: TRBV5-1; clone size: NA
CDR3 protein: CASSLDRGDTQYF; D gene: NA; J gene: TRBJ2-3; V gene: TRBV11-2; clone size: NA
CDR3 protein: CASSRDRGQETQYF; D gene: TRBD1; J gene: TRBJ2-5; V gene: TRBV2; clone size: once
CDR3 protein: CASSPRPGQQETQYF; D gene: NA; J gene: TRBJ2-5; V gene: TRBV5-1; clone size: NA
CDR3 protein: CASSETGGILGYGYTF; D gene: TRBD1; J gene: TRBJ1-2; V gene: TRBV19; clone size: NA
CDR3 protein: CATSTRTSGITDTQYF; D gene: TRBD2; J gene: TRBJ2-3; V gene: TRBV15; clone size: NA
CDR3 protein: CASSPPRGDTEAFF; D gene: NA; J gene: TRBJ1-1; V gene: TRBV18; clone size: NA
CDR3 protein: CASSEGPGSTDTQYF; D gene: NA; J gene: TRBJ2-3; V gene: TRBV2; clone size: NA
CDR3 protein: CASSPSLAGNNEQFF; D gene: TRBD2; J gene: TRBJ2-1; V gene: TRBV6-6; clone size: NA
CDR3 protein: CASRRQTHEQFF; D gene: NA; J gene: TRBJ2-1; V gene: TRBV6-1; clone size: once
CDR3 protein: CASTAGVRAFF; D gene: NA; J gene: TRBJ1-1; V gene: TRBV6-6; clone size: NA
CDR3 protein: CASSPPGGTNEKLFF; D gene: NA; J gene: TRBJ1-4; V gene: TRBV5-1; clone size: NA
CDR3 protein: CASRQGLAEGGAKNIQYF; D gene: TRBD2; J gene: TRBJ2-4; V gene: TRBV27; clone size: once
CDR3 protein: CASSQPAPGLGTSTDTQYF; D gene: TRBD2; J gene: TRBJ2-3; V gene: TRBV4-1; clone size: once
CDR3 protein: CASRNTNSYEQYF; D gene: NA; J gene: TRBJ2-7; V gene: TRBV6-5; clone size: NA
CDR3 protein: CASSPPEGVGNTIYF; D gene: NA; J gene: TRBJ1-3; V gene: TRBV7-2; clone size: NA
CDR3 protein: CASSYSRGSNYGYTF; D gene: NA; J gene: TRBJ1-2; V gene: TRBV6-5; clone size: NA
CDR3 protein: CAWSPEGEKLFF; D gene: NA; J gene: TRBJ1-4; V gene: TRBV30; clone size: NA
CDR3 protein: CASSLADPLNYNEQFF; D gene: NA; J gene: TRBJ2-1; V gene: TRBV7-2; clone size: NA
CDR3 protein: CASSRMAVRTNEKLFF; D gene: NA; J gene: TRBJ1-4; V gene: TRBV5-1; clone size: NA
CDR3 protein: CASNLGTANYGYTF; D gene: TRBD1; J gene: TRBJ1-2; V gene: TRBV19; clone size: NA
CDR3 protein: CASSLGGVTSYEQYF; D gene: NA; J gene: TRBJ2-7; V gene: TRBV7-9; clone size: NA
CDR3 protein: CASIVSTDPTGELFF; D gene: NA; J gene: TRBJ2-2; V gene: TRBV28; clone size: NA
CDR3 protein: CASMGAGQPQHF; D gene: NA; J gene: TRBJ1-5; V gene: TRBV19; clone size: NA
CDR3 protein: CASSKDKAIYF; D gene: NA; J gene: TRBJ1-3; V gene: TRBV6-5; clone size: NA
CDR3 protein: CASSLNTIPGNTIYF; D gene: NA; J gene: TRBJ1-3; V gene: TRBV28; clone size: NA
CDR3 protein: CASSIAGSNQPQHF; D gene: NA; J gene: TRBJ1-5; V gene: TRBV19; clone size: few